Sequencing of this TCR beta chain was carried out in a study of T cell repertoires in cytomegalovirus infection. Study overall: Both CMV infection and a matching HLA type were indicated by public TCR beta signatures.

Study observations and caveats: Adding up the frequency of public TCR beta families identified people who carried CMV plus the relevant HLA.

About this clonotype itself: Its antigen is currently unknown. A read error may produce the germline difference seen at one junction end.

In TCRdb, the reads were re-called with MiXCR into one record per CDR3 protein. The sample includes roughly 140,000 distinct CDR3 sequences, 23% of them seen just once. This CDR3 has 13 residues. Germline loops: CDR1 SGHAT, CDR2 FQNNGV. The rearrangement joins TRBV11-2 to TRBJ1-2; D gene uncertain. The TCR sequence derives from a human donor in good health (CMV status not recorded). Some clones in this sample may be carry-over from other donors' samples. The sample taken for sequencing was PBMCs. The CDR3 loop is CASSLNTNYDYTF. In DNA, the CDR3 is TGTGCCAGCAGCTTAAATACGAACTATGACTACACCTTC.